This note documents a single T cell receptor (beta chain) sequence. Time point noted: pretreatment peripheral blood. This entry is derived from a study of PD-L1 blockade in urothelial cancer. The repertoire was sequenced with immunoSEQ multiplex PCR; TCRdb's copy has only in-frame clones and lacks some. Of around 70,000 clones in the sample, roughly nine tenths were seen once. The CDR3 sequence is 17 residues long. Germline loops: CDR1 SGHKS, CDR2 YYEKEE (reference sequence). V was pared by 0 bases and J by 3 bases, with 8 bases of the junction left unmatched. Sequencing was performed on PBMCs, taken around atezolizumab (anti-PD-L1) treatment. The receptor was derived from a man between 65 and 80 years old with urothelial cancer. The chain carries TRBV5-5 and TRBJ1-5, with TRBD1 identical over 8 bases. DNA for the CDR3: TGTGCCAGCAGCTTGGCAGGTGGGGGACAGGCCAATCAGCCCCAGCATTTT. The encoded protein is CASSLAGGGQANQPQHF.